This record covers a single T cell receptor (beta chain). This sample was taken from a study of blood T cell repertoires in COVID-19. Study-wide context: Italy, Spain and the United States were the sources of the convalescent and acute COVID-19 samples. Nucleic acid was either cDNA or gDNA, and it came from T cells, B-cell-depleted T cells, or PBMCs.

Authors' methods: Estimated nucleated cell counts came from reference gene primer amplification. Profiling relied on immunoSEQ multiplex PCR, and the TCRdb table lists in-frame clones only, not all of them. The V and J calls and clone size are taken from that table; D and trimming were inferred from the DNA. The table shows 80,000 or so clones, with roughly 80% occurring only once. V was shortened by 5 bases and J by 2 bases, with 10 bases between the two germline ends. This CDR3 contains 13 residues. CDR1 and CDR2 (germline): SGHVS, FQNEAQ. Sequencing input: peripheral blood. J is TRBJ2-7 and V is TRBV7-8, with D perhaps matching TRBD1 (5 bases). This sequence was found in an older woman with acute or convalescent COVID-19. The CDR3: CASSEDTPYEQYF. The CDR3 region has the DNA TGTGCCAGCAGCGAGGACACTCCCTACGAGCAGTACTTC.